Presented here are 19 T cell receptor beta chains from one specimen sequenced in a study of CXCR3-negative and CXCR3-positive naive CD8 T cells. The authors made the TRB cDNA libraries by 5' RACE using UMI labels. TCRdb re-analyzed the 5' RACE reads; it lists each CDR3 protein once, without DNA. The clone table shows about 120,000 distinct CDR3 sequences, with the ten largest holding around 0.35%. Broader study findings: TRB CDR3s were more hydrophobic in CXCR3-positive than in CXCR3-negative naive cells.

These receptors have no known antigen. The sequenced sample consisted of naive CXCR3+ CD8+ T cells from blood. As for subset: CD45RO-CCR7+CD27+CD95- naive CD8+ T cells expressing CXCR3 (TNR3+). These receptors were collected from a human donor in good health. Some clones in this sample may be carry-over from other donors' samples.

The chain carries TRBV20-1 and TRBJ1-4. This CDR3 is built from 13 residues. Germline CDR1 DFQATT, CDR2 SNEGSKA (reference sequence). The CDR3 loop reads CSARWTTNEKLFF.

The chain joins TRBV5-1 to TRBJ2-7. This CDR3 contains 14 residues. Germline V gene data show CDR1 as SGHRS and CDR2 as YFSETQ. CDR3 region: CASSISPENYEQYF.

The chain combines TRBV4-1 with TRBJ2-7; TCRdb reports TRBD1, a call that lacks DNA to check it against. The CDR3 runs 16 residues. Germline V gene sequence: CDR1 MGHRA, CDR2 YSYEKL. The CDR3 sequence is CASSQVAGTGRYEQYF.

CDR3 residues: CSVEDGQYGRAFF. This chain links TRBV29-1 with TRBJ1-1. Germline CDR1 SQVTM, CDR2 ANQGSEA. The CDR3 totals 13 residues. The complete variable domain, with remaining parts taken from reference TRBV29-1 and TRBJ1-1, reads SAVISQKPSRDICQRGTSLTIQCQVDSQVTMMFWYRQQPGQSLTLIATANQGSEATYESGFVIDKFPISRPNLTFSTLTVSNMSPEDSSIYLCSVEDGQYGRAFFGQGTRLTVV.

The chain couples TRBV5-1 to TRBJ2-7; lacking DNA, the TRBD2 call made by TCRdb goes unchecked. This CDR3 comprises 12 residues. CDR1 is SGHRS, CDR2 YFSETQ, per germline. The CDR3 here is CASRLAGYEQYF.

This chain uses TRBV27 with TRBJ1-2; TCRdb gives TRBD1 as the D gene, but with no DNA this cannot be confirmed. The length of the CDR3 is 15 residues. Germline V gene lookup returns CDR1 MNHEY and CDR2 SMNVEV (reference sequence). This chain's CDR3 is CASSLLRSPNYGYTF.

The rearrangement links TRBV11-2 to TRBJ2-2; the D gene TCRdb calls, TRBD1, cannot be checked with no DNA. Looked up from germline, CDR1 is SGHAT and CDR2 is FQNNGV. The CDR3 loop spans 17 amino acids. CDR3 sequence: CASSLKPGDFRPGSCFF. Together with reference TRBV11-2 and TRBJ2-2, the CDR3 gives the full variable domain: EAGVAQSPRYKIIEKRQSVAFWCNPISGHATLYWYQQILGQGPKLLIQFQNNGVVDDSQLPKDRFSAERLKGVDSTLKIQPAKLEDSAVYLCASSLKPGDFRPGSCFFGEGSRLTVL.

The CDR3 region is CASSRLAGIDNEQFF. The V and J genes are TRBV6-6 and TRBJ2-1; with no DNA, the TCRdb D assignment of TRBD2 cannot be verified. Germline V lookup: CDR1 MNHNY, CDR2 SVGAGI (reference sequence). This CDR3 contains 15 residues.

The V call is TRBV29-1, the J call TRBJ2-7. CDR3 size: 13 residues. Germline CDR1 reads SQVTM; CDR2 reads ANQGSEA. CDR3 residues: CSVLQAPSYEQYF.

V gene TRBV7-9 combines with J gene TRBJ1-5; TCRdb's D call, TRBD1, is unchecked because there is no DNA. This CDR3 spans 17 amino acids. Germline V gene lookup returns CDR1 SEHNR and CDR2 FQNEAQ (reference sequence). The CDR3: CASSLGLGQGEQSAQHF.

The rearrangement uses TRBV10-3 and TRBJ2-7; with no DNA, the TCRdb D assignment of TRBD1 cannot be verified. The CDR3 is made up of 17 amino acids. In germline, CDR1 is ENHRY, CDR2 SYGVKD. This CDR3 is CAISDGGTGLRSYEQYF.

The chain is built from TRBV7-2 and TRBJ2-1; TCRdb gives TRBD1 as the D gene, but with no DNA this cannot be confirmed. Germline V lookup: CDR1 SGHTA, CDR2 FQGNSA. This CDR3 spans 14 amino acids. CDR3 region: CASSPFSTGGEQFF.

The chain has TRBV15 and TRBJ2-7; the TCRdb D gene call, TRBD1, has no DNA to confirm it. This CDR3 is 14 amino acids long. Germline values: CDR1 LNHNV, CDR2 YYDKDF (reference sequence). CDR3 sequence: CAASRERQGAEQYF.

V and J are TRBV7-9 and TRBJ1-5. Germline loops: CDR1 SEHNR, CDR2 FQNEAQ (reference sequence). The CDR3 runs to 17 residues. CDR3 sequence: CASSLVTASYSNQPQHF.

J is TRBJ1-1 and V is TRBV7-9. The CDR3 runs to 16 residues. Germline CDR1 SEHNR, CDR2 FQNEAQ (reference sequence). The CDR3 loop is CASSLAQGGTDTEAFF.

The CDR3 spells CASSSFGGTYEQYF. The chain combines TRBV4-1 with TRBJ2-7; TCRdb's D call, TRBD1, is unchecked because there is no DNA. CDR3 length: 14 residues. CDR1 is MGHRA, CDR2 YSYEKL, per germline.

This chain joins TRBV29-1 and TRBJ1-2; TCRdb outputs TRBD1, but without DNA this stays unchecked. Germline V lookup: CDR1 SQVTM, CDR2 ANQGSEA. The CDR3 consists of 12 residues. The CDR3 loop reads CSAEQGTYGYTF.

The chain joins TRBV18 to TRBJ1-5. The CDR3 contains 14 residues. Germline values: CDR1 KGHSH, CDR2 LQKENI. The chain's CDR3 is CASSPRGPNQPQHF.

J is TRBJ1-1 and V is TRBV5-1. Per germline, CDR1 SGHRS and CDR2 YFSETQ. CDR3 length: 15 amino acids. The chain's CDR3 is CASSLEWGGNTEAFF.